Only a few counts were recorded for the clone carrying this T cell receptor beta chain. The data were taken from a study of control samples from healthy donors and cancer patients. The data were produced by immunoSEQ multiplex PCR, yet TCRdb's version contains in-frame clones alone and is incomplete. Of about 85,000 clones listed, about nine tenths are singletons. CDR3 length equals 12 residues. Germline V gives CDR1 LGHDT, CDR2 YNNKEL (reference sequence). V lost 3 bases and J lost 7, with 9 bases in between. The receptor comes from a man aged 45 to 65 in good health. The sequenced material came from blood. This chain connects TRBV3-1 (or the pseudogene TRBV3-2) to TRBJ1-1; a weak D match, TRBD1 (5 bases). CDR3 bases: TGTGCCAGCAGCCAGAGGGGCGTTGAAGCTTTCTTT. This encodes CASSQRGVEAFF.